The source of this T cell receptor (beta chain) is a study of control samples from healthy donors and cancer patients (dated by TCRdb to the early 2020s). On this clone itself: Which antigen it targets is not known. The record has no base qualities; no much larger clone is one base away.

Libraries were constructed by the immunoSEQ multiplex PCR assay. TCRdb mirrors the immuneACCESS table, restricted to in-frame sequences. Some clones are absent from its copies; in checked studies, under half trace to an unresolved V gene, and the reason for the others is unknown. This sample holds around 94,000 clones; roughly 94% were observed only once. Roughly 2.5% of the sample goes to the ten largest clones. V is shortened by 4 bases, J by 5 bases, and the region joining them spans 8 bases. CDR1 and CDR2, looked up from the germline V gene (reference sequence), are DFQATT and SNEGSKA. The CDR3, cysteine through phenylalanine, is 11 amino acids long. Only CDR3 DNA remains: 33 bases, in frame from the first base.

The chain joins TRBV20-1 to TRBJ1-2; no D gene is confidently identified. This receptor was identified in a woman aged 18-29 years in good health. Source material: blood. The DNA is as follows: TGCAGTGCTATTTGGGGTTATGGCTACACCTTC. It encodes CSAIWGYGYTF.